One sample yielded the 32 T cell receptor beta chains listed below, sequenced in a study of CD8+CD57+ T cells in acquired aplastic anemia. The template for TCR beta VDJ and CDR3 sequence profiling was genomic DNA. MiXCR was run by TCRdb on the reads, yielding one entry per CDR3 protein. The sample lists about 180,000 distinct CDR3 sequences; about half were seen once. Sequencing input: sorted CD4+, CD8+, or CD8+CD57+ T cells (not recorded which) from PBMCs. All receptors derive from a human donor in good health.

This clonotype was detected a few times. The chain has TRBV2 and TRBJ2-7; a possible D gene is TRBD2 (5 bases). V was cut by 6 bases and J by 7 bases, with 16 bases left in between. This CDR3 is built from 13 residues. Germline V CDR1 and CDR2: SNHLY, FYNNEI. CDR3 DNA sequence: TGTGCCAGCAGGGTGGAGGTTTGGGAGGAGCAGTACTTC. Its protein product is CASRVEVWEEQYF. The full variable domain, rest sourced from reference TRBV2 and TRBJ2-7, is EPEVTQTPSHQVTQMGQEVILRCVPISNHLYFYWYRQILGQKVEFLVSFYNNEISEKSEIFDDQFSVERPDGSNFTLKIRSTKLEDSAMYFCASRVEVWEEQYFGPGTRLTVT.

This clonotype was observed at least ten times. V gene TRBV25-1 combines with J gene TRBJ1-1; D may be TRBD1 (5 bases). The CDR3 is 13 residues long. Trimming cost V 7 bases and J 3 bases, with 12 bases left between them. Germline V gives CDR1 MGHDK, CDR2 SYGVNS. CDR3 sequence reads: CASKEGAHTEAFF. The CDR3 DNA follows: TGTGCCAGCAAGGAAGGGGCCCACACTGAAGCTTTCTTT.

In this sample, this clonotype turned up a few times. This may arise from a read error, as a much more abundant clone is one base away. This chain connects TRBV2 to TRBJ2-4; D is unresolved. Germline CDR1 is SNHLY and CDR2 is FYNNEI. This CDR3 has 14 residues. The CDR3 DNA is TGTGCCGGCAGTGAAGCGCATTACCGTCCTAGTGAGTACTTC. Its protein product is CAGSEAHYRPSEYF.

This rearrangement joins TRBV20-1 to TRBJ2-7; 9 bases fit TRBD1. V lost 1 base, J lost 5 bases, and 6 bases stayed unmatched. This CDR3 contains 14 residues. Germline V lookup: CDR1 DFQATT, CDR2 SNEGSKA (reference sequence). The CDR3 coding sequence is TGCAGTGCTAGAGTCCGGGACAGGGTGGACGAGCAGTACTTC. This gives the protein CSARVRDRVDEQYF.

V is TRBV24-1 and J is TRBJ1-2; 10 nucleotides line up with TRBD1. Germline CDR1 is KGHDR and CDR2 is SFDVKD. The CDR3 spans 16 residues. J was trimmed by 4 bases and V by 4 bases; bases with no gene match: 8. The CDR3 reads CATSDRAGQGGYGYTF. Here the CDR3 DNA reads TGTGCCACCAGTGACCGGGCCGGACAGGGGGGCTATGGCTACACCTTC.

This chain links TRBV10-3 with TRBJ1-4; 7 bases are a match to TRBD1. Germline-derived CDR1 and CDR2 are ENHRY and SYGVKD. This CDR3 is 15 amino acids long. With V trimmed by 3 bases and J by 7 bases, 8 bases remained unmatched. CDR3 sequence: CAISDLGTVGEKLFF. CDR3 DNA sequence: TGTGCCATCAGTGACCTTGGGACAGTCGGTGAAAAACTGTTTTTT.

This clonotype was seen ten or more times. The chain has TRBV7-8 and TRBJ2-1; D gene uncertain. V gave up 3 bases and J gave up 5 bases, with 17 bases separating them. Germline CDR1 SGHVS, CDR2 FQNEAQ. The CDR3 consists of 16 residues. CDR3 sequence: CASSFQFSPTNNEQFF. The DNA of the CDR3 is TGTGCCAGCAGCTTCCAGTTCAGCCCCACAAACAATGAGCAGTTCTTC.

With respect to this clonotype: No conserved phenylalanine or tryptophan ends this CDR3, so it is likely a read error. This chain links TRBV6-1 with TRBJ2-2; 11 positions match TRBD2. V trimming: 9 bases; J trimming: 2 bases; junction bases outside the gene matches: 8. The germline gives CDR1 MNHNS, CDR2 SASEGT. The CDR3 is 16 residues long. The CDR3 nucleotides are TGTGCCAGTACATTGACTAGCGGGGCTAACACCGGGGAGCTGTTTCTT. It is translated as CASTLTSGANTGELFL.

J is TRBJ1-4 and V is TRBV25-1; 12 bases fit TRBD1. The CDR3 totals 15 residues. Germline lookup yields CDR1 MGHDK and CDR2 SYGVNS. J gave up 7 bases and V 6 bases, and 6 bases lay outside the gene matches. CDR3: CASRGQGARVEKLFF. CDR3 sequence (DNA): TGTGCCAGCAGGGGACAGGGGGCGCGGGTTGAAAAACTGTTTTTT.

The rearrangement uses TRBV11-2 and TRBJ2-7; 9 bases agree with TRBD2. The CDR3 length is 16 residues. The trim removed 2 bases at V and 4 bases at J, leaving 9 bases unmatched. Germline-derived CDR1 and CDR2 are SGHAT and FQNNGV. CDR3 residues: CASSLYYSGSRYEQYF. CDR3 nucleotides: TGTGCCAGCAGCTTATATTATAGCGGGAGTCGATACGAGCAGTACTTC.

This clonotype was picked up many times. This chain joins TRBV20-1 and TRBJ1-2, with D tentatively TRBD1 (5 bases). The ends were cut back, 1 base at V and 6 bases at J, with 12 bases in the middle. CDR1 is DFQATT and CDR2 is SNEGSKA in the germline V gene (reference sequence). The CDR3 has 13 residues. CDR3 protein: CSARVQGKDGYTF. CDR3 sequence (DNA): TGCAGTGCTAGAGTCCAGGGTAAGGATGGCTACACCTTC.

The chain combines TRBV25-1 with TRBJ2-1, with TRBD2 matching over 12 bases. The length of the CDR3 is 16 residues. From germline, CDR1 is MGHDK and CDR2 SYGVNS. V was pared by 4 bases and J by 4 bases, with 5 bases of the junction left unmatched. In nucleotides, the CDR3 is TGTGCCAGCAGTGGACTAGCGGGAGCAACGTACAATGAGCAGTTCTTC. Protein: CASSGLAGATYNEQFF.

Written as DNA, the CDR3 is TGCAGCGTGGGAGGACGGACTAGCGGGAGTGATACGCAGCATTTT. Protein product: CSVGGRTSGSDTQHF. This chain joins TRBV29-1 and TRBJ2-3, with D unresolved. The J call may be in error: the DNA end matches TRBJ1-5 better. In germline, CDR1 is SQVTM, CDR2 ANQGSEA. This CDR3 spans 15 amino acids.

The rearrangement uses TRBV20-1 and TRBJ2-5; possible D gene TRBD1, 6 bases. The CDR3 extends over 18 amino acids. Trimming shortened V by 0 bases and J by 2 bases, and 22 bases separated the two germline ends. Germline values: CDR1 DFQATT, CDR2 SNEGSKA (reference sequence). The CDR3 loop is CSARDLDPRDRQQETQYF. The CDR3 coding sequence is TGCAGTGCTAGAGATCTCGATCCCCGTGACAGGCAACAAGAGACCCAGTACTTC.

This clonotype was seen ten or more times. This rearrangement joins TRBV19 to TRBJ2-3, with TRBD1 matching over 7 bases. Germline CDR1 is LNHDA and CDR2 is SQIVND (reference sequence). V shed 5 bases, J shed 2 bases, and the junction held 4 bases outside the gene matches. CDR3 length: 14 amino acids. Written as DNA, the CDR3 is TGTGCCAGTAGTGGGACAGTAACCACAGATACGCAGTATTTT. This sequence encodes CASSGTVTTDTQYF.

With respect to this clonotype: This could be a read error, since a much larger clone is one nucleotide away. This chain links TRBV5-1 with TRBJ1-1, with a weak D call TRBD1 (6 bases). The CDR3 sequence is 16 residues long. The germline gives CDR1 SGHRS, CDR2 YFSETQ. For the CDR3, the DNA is TGCGCCAGCAGCTTGGTGGGGGGCAAGGGGAACACTGACGCTTTCTTT. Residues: CASSLVGGKGNTDAFF. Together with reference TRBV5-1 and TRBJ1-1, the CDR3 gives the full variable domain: KAGVTQTPRYLIKTRGQQVTLSCSPISGHRSVSWYQQTPGQGLQFLFEYFSETQRNKGNFPGRFSGRQFSNSRSEMNVSTLELGDSALYLCASSLVGGKGNTDAFFGQGTRLTVV.

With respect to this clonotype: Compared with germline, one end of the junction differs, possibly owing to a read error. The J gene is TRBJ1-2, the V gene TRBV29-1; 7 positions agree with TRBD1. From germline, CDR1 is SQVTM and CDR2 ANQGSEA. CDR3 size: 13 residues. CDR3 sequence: CGVGTGDGYGYTF. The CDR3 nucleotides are TGCGGCGTTGGAACAGGGGATGGGTATGGCTACACCTTT.

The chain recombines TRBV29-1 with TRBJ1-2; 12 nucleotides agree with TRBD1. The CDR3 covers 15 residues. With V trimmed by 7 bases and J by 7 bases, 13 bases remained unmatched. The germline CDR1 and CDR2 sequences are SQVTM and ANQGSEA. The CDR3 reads CSGEGPGQGASGYTF. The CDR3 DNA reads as TGCAGCGGCGAAGGTCCGGGACAGGGGGCGAGTGGCTACACCTTC. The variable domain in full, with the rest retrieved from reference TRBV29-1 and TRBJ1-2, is SAVISQKPSRDICQRGTSLTIQCQVDSQVTMMFWYRQQPGQSLTLIATANQGSEATYESGFVIDKFPISRPNLTFSTLTVSNMSPEDSSIYLCSGEGPGQGASGYTFGSGTRLTVV.

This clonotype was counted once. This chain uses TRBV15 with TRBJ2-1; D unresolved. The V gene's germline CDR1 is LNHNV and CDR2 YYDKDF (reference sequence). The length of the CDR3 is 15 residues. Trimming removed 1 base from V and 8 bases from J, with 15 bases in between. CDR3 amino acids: CATSRGGMTAHEQFF. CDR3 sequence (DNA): TGTGCCACCAGCAGAGGGGGTATGACCGCCCATGAGCAGTTCTTC.

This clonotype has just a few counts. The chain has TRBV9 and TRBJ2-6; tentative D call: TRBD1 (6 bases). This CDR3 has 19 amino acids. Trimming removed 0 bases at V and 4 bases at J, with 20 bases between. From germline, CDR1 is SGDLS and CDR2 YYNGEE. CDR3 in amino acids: CASSVEQGMKDAGANVLTF. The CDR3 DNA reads TGTGCCAGCAGCGTAGAGCAGGGGATGAAGGATGCAGGGGCCAACGTCCTGACTTTC.

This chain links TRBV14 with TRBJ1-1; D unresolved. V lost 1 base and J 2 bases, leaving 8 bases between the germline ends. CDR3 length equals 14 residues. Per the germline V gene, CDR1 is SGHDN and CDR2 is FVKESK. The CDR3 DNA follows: TGTGCCAGCAGCCAAGTCATGGGAAACACTGAAGCTTTCTTT. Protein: CASSQVMGNTEAFF.

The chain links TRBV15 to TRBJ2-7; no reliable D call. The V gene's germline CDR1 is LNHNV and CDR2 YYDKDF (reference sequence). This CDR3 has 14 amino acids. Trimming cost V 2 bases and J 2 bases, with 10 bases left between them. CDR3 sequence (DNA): TGTGCCACCAGCAGACCCGGTGGGGCCTACGAGCAGTACTTC. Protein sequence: CATSRPGGAYEQYF.

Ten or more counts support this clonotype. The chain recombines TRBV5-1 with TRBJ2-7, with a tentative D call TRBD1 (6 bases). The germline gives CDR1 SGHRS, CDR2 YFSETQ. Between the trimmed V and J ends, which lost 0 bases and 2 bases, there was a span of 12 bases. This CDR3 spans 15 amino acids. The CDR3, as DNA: TGCGCCAGCAGCTTGGGGCAGGGGAACACCTACGAGCAGTACTTC. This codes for CASSLGQGNTYEQYF. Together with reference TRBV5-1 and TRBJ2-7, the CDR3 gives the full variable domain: KAGVTQTPRYLIKTRGQQVTLSCSPISGHRSVSWYQQTPGQGLQFLFEYFSETQRNKGNFPGRFSGRQFSNSRSEMNVSTLELGDSALYLCASSLGQGNTYEQYFGPGTRLTVT.

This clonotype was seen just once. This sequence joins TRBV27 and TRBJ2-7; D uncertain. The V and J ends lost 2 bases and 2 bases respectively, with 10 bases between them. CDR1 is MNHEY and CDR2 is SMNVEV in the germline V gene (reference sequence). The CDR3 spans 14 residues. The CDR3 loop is CASSLPGPTYEQYF. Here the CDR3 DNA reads TGTGCCAGCAGTTTACCGGGTCCAACCTACGAGCAGTACTTC.

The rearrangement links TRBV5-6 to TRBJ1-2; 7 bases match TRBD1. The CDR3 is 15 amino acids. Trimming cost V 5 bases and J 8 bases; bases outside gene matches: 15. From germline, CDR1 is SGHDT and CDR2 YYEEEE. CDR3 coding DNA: TGTGCCAGCAGACCAAGCGGAGCAGGGGGAATAGGCTACACCTTC. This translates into CASRPSGAGGIGYTF.

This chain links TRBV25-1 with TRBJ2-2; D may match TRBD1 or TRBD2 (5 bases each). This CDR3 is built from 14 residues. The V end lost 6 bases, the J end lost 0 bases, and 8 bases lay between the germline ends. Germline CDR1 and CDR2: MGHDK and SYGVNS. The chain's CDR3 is CASSQGPNTGELFF. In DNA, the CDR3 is TGTGCCAGCAGCCAGGGACCGAACACCGGGGAGCTGTTTTTT.

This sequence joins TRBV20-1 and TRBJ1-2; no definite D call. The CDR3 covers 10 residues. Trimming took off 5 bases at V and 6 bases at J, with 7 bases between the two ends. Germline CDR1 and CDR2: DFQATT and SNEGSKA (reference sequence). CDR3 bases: TGCAGTGCTTGGGGAAATGGCTACACCTTC. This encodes CSAWGNGYTF.

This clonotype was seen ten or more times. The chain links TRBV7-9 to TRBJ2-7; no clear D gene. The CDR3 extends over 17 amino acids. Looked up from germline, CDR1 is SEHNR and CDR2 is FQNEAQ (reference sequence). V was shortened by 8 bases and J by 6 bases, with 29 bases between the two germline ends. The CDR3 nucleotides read TGTGCCAGCGGGCCGGCTGGCTCCCCGACCCTAAAGGGCGAGCAGTACTTC. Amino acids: CASGPAGSPTLKGEQYF. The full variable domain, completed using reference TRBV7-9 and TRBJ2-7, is DTGVSQNPRHKITKRGQNVTFRCDPISEHNRLYWYRQTLGQGPEFLTYFQNEAQLEKSRLLSDRFSAERPKGSFSTLEIQRTEQGDSAMYLCASGPAGSPTLKGEQYFGPGTRLTVT.

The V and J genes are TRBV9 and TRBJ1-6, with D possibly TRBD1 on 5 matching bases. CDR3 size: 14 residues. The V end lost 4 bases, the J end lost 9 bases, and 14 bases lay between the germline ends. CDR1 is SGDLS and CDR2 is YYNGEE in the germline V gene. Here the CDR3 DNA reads TGTGCCAGCAGCACCGGGACGGCAATTTCACCCCTCCACTTT. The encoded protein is CASSTGTAISPLHF.

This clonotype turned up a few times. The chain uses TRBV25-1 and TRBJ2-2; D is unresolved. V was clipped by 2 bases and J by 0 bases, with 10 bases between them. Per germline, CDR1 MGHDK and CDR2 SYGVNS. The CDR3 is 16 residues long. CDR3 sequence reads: CASSERAGPNTGELFF. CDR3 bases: TGTGCCAGCAGTGAAAGGGCAGGACCGAACACCGGGGAGCTGTTTTTT.

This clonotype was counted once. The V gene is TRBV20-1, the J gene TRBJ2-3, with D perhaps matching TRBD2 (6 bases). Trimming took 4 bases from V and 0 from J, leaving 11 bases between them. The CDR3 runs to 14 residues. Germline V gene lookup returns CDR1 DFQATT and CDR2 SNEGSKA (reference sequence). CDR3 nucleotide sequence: TGCAGTGCTAATAGCGGAGCTAGCACAGATACGCAGTATTTT. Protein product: CSANSGASTDTQYF.

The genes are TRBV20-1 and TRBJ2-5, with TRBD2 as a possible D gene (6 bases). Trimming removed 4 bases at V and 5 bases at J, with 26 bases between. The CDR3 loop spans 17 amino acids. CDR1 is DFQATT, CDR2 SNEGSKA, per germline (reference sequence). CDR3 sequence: CSATTSASAGGLETQYF. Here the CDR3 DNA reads TGCAGTGCTACCACCTCCGCCAGTGCAGGAGGGCTGGAGACCCAGTACTTC.